This TCR beta chain is from a study of T cell repertoires in cytomegalovirus infection. For the study at large: Public signatures in TCR beta pointed to CMV infection and matching HLA type.

The CDR3 spans 15 residues. Trimming stripped 5 bases from V and 5 bases from J, with 18 bases between. Germline assignment: CDR1 LNHDA and CDR2 SQIVND (reference sequence). General observations from the study: The study found HLA-C-restricted CMV-specific TCR beta clonotypes dominating the ex vivo response. Frequencies of public TCR beta families were cumulated, and this identified carriers of CMV plus the relevant HLA.

TCRdb called the reads again in MiXCR, with one record for every CDR3 protein. Of about 440,000 distinct CDR3 sequences listed, approximately 32% were seen once; the top ten hold roughly 13%. A note on this clonotype: The antigen remains unidentified.

The sequence came from a human donor in good health (CMV status not recorded). Some clones in this sample may be carry-over from other donors' samples. V is TRBV19 and J is TRBJ2-5; D may be TRBD1 or TRBD2 (5 bases each). What was sequenced was PBMCs. CDR3 sequence: CASSVGPNPGETQYF. The CDR3 DNA sequence: TGTGCCAGTAGTGTGGGACCGAATCCCGGGGAGACCCAGTACTTC. Combining the CDR3 with reference TRBV19 and TRBJ2-5 gives the whole variable domain DGGITQSPKYLFRKEGQNVTLSCEQNLNHDAMYWYRQDPGQGLRLIYYSQIVNDFQKGDIAEGYSVSREKKESFPLTVTSAQKNPTAFYLCASSVGPNPGETQYFGPGTRLLVL.